Shown below are 11 T cell receptor beta chains from a single sample sequenced in a study of cytomegalovirus exposure and HLA in healthy donors. Both 60 Vbeta primers and 13 Jbeta primers went into the PCR. Produced via immunoSEQ multiplex PCR; TCRdb's table is partial and in-frame only. The profile shows about 180,000 clones, under 85% of them singletons. Sequencing was done on a sample of PBMCs. The receptors here all came from a human donor in good health.

This rearrangement joins TRBV29-1 to TRBJ2-1, with 13 bases lining up with TRBD2. V shed 4 bases, J shed 8 bases, and the junction held 8 bases outside the gene matches. Germline V lookup: CDR1 SQVTM, CDR2 ANQGSEA. The CDR3 totals 15 residues. The CDR3 coding sequence is TGCAGCGTTGCTCTTACTAGCGGGGGGGCGGATGAGCAGTTCTTC. Protein sequence: CSVALTSGGADEQFF.

This chain links TRBV6-5 with TRBJ2-7; tentatively, D is TRBD1 (5 bases). Trimming cost V 2 bases and J 1 base, with 9 bases left between them. Germline CDR1 is MNHEY and CDR2 is SVGAGI. This CDR3 has 14 amino acids. The CDR3 nucleotides are TGTGCCAGCAGTTACGGGGCCAGGTCCTACGAGCAGTACTTC. Amino acids: CASSYGARSYEQYF.

This chain uses TRBV2 with TRBJ2-5, with no clear D. Matching the DNA end better, TRBJ2-7 makes the J call doubtful. The CDR3 totals 12 residues. Germline V lookup: CDR1 SNHLY, CDR2 FYNNEI. CDR3 region: CASSESFYEQYF. The DNA of the CDR3 is TGTGCCAGCAGTGAATCCTTCTACGAGCAGTACTTC.

The chain links TRBV7-2 to TRBJ2-5, with TRBD2 matching 12 bases. Germline-derived CDR1 and CDR2 are SGHTA and FQGNSA. V was clipped by 5 bases and J by 5 bases; unmatched bases: 9. This CDR3 comprises 16 residues. As DNA, the CDR3 is TGTGCCAGCAGCCCAGGACTAGCGGGGTTTCGGGAGACCCAGTACTTC. Protein: CASSPGLAGFRETQYF.

The genes are TRBV2 and TRBJ2-7, with TRBD2 as a possible D gene (6 bases). The CDR3 totals 14 residues. V was cut by 6 bases and J by 3 bases, with 15 bases left in between. The germline V gene has CDR1 SNHLY and CDR2 FYNNEI. CDR3 coding DNA: TGTGCCAGCAGCCCTCAGGAGGGGTACTACGAGCAGTACTTC. This gives the protein CASSPQEGYYEQYF.

The V and J genes are TRBV5-1 and TRBJ1-2; 8 bases align to TRBD1. Losses at the gene ends were 0 bases for V and 6 bases for J; bases not matched to a gene: 4. Germline lookup yields CDR1 SGHRS and CDR2 YFSETQ. This CDR3 has 14 residues. CDR3: CASSLDRGLDGYTF. Written as DNA, the CDR3 is TGCGCCAGCAGCTTGGACAGGGGGTTGGATGGCTACACCTTC.

J is TRBJ2-2 and V is TRBV4-3; 8 bases are a match to TRBD2. Germline V lookup: CDR1 LGHNA, CDR2 YSLEER. This CDR3 contains 18 residues. V was pared by 1 base and J by 5 bases, with 12 bases of the junction left unmatched. This chain's CDR3 is CASSQGQAGAHYTGELFF. The DNA for the CDR3 is TGCGCCAGCAGCCAAGGTCAAGCGGGGGCCCATTATACCGGGGAGCTGTTTTTT.

This clone has only a few counts. V gene TRBV12-5 combines with J gene TRBJ2-7; 8 positions match TRBD1. After removal of 5 bases from V and 1 base from J, the junction contained 10 bases not matched to a gene. The CDR3 sequence is 16 residues long. Germline-derived CDR1 and CDR2 are LGHNT and FRNRAP. The CDR3 nucleotides read TGTGCTAGTGGTCCCCCCCGGACAGGGTTATCCTACGAGCAGTACTTC. Amino acid sequence: CASGPPRTGLSYEQYF.

This clone is a singleton in its sample. The chain couples TRBV4-2 to TRBJ1-5; D is possibly TRBD1 (5 bases). The CDR3 runs 14 residues. Germline loops: CDR1 LGHNA, CDR2 YNFKEQ. The V gene lost 4 bases and the J gene lost 8 bases, with 15 bases spanning the gap. The CDR3 spells CASSPGLTGEPQHF. The CDR3 nucleotides are TGTGCCAGCAGCCCGGGGCTGACGGGGGAGCCCCAGCATTTT.

The gene calls are TRBV27 and TRBJ2-1; tentatively, D is TRBD2 (7 bases). Between the trimmed V and J ends, which lost 4 bases and 3 bases, there was a span of 13 bases. The V gene's germline CDR1 is MNHEY and CDR2 SMNVEV (reference sequence). CDR3 length: 15 residues. CDR3 bases: TGTGCCAGCAGTTGGGGAGGGGGTAGCTACAATGAGCAGTTCTTC. This translates into CASSWGGGSYNEQFF.

The CDR3 DNA is TGTGCCAGCAGCGGGGGGGCCACAGATACGCAGTATTTT. This sequence encodes CASSGGATDTQYF. The chain employs TRBV6-4 and TRBJ2-3; 8 bases are a match to TRBD2. The germline V gene encodes CDR1 MRHNA and CDR2 SNTAGT. Trimming cost V 6 bases and J 2 bases; bases outside gene matches: 1. The CDR3 totals 13 residues.